The 23 T cell receptor beta chains in this list originate from one sample, sequenced in a study of neurological immune-mediated disorders. TCRdb fed the 5' RACE reads into MiXCR, producing one record per CDR3 protein. The sample has 20,000 or so distinct CDR3 sequences, less than 3.5% seen once; the top ten hold under 7%. Sequencing used PBMCs. These receptors were collected from a woman aged 18-29 years with multiple sclerosis.

This clonotype appeared many times. This chain links TRBV6-2 or TRBV6-3 with TRBJ2-1; D tentatively fits TRBD1 or TRBD2 (5 bases each). The CDR3 contains 12 residues. The germline CDR1 and CDR2 sequences are MNHEY and SVGEGT. The V gene lost 10 bases and the J gene lost 8 bases, with 15 bases spanning the gap. CDR3 coding DNA: TGTGCCACTAAGGGTCCGGGGCATGAGCAGTTCTTC. Protein: CATKGPGHEQFF.

This clonotype was recorded at least ten times. The junction does not match germline at one end; this may be a read error. The V call is TRBV7-7, the J call TRBJ2-2; the match to TRBD2 covers 8 bases. CDR1 and CDR2 from the germline V gene are SSHAT and FNYEAQ (reference sequence). The CDR3 covers 14 residues. The CDR3 DNA reads as TGTGCTAGCAGCCCCGGACTAGCTTCCGGGGAGCTGTTTTTT. The encoded protein is CASSPGLASGELFF.

This clonotype was picked up many times. The V and J genes are TRBV3-1 and TRBJ2-2; the match to TRBD1 covers 7 bases. Germline V gene sequence: CDR1 LGHDT, CDR2 YNNKEL (reference sequence). Losses at the gene ends were 2 bases for V and 6 bases for J; bases not matched to a gene: 3. This CDR3 comprises 14 residues. The DNA for the CDR3 is TGTGCCAGCAGCCAATTCGACAGGGCCGGGGAGCTGTTTTTT. Its protein product is CASSQFDRAGELFF.

This clonotype was observed many times. This sequence joins TRBV9 and TRBJ2-3, with 11 bases lining up with TRBD2. J gave up 6 bases and V 0 bases, and 6 bases lay outside the gene matches. CDR1 and CDR2 from the germline V gene are SGDLS and YYNGEE. The CDR3 runs 16 residues. The CDR3 loop is CASSVVASGRRDTQYF. As DNA, the CDR3 is TGTGCCAGCAGCGTAGTGGCTAGCGGGAGGCGGGATACGCAGTATTTT.

The table lists this clonotype with many counts. The V and J genes are TRBV6-6 and TRBJ2-7, with TRBD1 identical over 7 bases. Trimming took 7 bases from V and 6 from J; bases not matched to a gene: 9. The CDR3 covers 13 residues. In germline, CDR1 is MNHNY, CDR2 SVGAGI (reference sequence). CDR3 sequence: CASIRGFFFEQYF. CDR3 DNA sequence: TGTGCCAGCATCAGGGGGTTTTTTTTCGAGCAGTACTTC.

This clonotype was seen repeatedly, ten times or more. The V call is TRBV5-1, the J call TRBJ1-1; 9 nucleotides align to TRBD1. Germline-derived CDR1 and CDR2 are SGHRS and YFSETQ. This CDR3 has 12 residues. The V segment lost 3 bases and the J segment 7 bases; nucleotides outside the gene matches: 1. CDR3 coding DNA: TGCGCCAGCAGCTGGGGACAGGGTGAAGCTTTCTTT. Its protein is CASSWGQGEAFF.

A remark on this clonotype: This CDR3 fails to terminate in the conserved phenylalanine or tryptophan, so it likely reflects a read error. This rearrangement joins TRBV24-1 to TRBJ1-1; maybe TRBD1 (6 bases). Trimming took 5 bases from V and 2 from J, leaving 11 bases between them. The germline V gene has CDR1 KGHDR and CDR2 SFDVKD. CDR3 length equals 14 residues. The CDR3 DNA reads as TGTGCCACCAGTGTCGGGGGCAGTAACACTGAAGCTTTCAAT. This sequence encodes CATSVGGSNTEAFN.

This clonotype was seen at least ten times. The genes are TRBV28 and TRBJ2-7; TRBD1 matches at 8 bases. The CDR3 is made up of 14 amino acids. Looked up from germline, CDR1 is MDHEN and CDR2 is SYDVKM. V trimming: 6 bases; J trimming: 1 base; junction bases outside the gene matches: 5. The CDR3 loop is CASRIGQGSYEQYF. The CDR3 bases are TGTGCCAGCAGGATAGGACAGGGTTCCTACGAGCAGTACTTC.

The sample holds many counts of this clonotype. This chain connects TRBV7-6 to TRBJ1-1; 8 bases map to TRBD1. The CDR3 is 13 residues long. Losses at the gene ends were 3 bases for V and 6 bases for J; bases not matched to a gene: 3. The germline gives CDR1 SGHVS, CDR2 FNYEAQ. The CDR3 spells CASSFDRGAEAFF. Written as DNA, the CDR3 is TGTGCCAGCAGCTTCGACAGGGGCGCTGAAGCTTTCTTT.

This clonotype counts as medium-sized. The CDR3 protein is CASSPPGTSPGELFF. As DNA, the CDR3 is TGTGCCAGCAGTCCTCCGGGAACCTCCCCCGGGGAGCTGTTTTTT. The V call is TRBV2, the J call TRBJ2-2; TRBD2 might be the D (5 bases). V lost 5 bases, J lost 6 bases, and 16 bases lay in between. Per the germline V gene, CDR1 is SNHLY and CDR2 is FYNNEI. The CDR3 sequence is 15 residues long.

This clonotype was seen ten or more times. The chain is built from TRBV4-3 and TRBJ1-1; 11 bases are a match to TRBD1. J was trimmed by 0 bases and V by 4 bases; bases with no gene match: 4. CDR1 is LGHNA and CDR2 is YSLEER in the germline V gene. The CDR3 is 16 residues long. CDR3: CASSPRDRGLNTEAFF. The CDR3 nucleotides read TGCGCCAGCAGCCCTCGGGACAGGGGGTTGAACACTGAAGCTTTCTTT.

This clonotype was seen many times. The rearrangement uses TRBV14 and TRBJ1-1; D is ambiguous. Trimming cost V 4 bases and J 0 bases, with 6 bases left between them. CDR3 size: 13 residues. Per the germline V gene, CDR1 is SGHDN and CDR2 is FVKESK. CDR3 nucleotide sequence: TGTGCCAGCAGCCGGATGATGAACACTGAAGCTTTCTTT. It is translated as CASSRMMNTEAFF.

This clonotype has a count of ten or more. The genes are TRBV12-3 or TRBV12-4 and TRBJ2-1; D may be TRBD1 or TRBD2 (5 bases each). The V end was cut by 7 bases, the J end by 10 bases, with 14 bases between. This CDR3 is 12 amino acids long. Here the CDR3 DNA reads TGTGCCAGCACTCCCACGAGGGGAGAGCAGTTCTTC. Its translation: CASTPTRGEQFF.

This clonotype was recorded many times. The gene calls are TRBV7-3 and TRBJ2-6, with D possibly being TRBD1 (6 bases). Per the germline V gene, CDR1 is SGHTA and CDR2 is FQGTGA. This CDR3 region has 17 residues. V was clipped by 3 bases and J by 1 base, with 13 bases between them. For the CDR3, the DNA is TGTGCCAGCAGCTTGAACAGGGCCGGTTCTGGGGCCAACGTCCTGACTTTC. This sequence encodes CASSLNRAGSGANVLTF.

This clonotype was observed many times. CDR3 nucleotide sequence: TGCAGTGCTAGAGATTTGGGCCGGGACAGGGACGGCTATAATGAAAAACTGTTTTTT. This encodes CSARDLGRDRDGYNEKLFF. The J gene is TRBJ1-4, the V gene TRBV20-1, with 9 nucleotides matching TRBD1. The CDR3 extends over 19 amino acids. Germline-derived CDR1 and CDR2 are DFQATT and SNEGSKA (reference sequence). J gave up 4 bases and V 0 bases, and 15 bases lay outside the gene matches.

This clonotype has at least ten counts. V and J are TRBV6-6 and TRBJ1-6; D ambiguous. The V end was cut by 5 bases, the J end by 0 bases, with 5 bases between. This CDR3 has 14 residues. In germline, CDR1 is MNHNY, CDR2 SVGAGI (reference sequence). CDR3 nucleotide sequence: TGTGCCAGCAGTCCCAGCTCCTATAATTCACCCCTCCACTTT. Its protein is CASSPSSYNSPLHF.

Details on this clonotype: This may arise from a read error, as a much more abundant clone is one base away. Here the CDR3 omits its conserved ending phenylalanine or tryptophan, so a read error is the likely source. The DNA is left out, because the CDR3 cannot be placed on it with certainty; the CDR3 is given as TCRdb lists it. The CDR3: CSARGRTSSQNL. The V gene is TRBV20-1, the J gene TRBJ2-3; the table's D call TRBD2 went unverified against the DNA. Germline V CDR1 and CDR2: DFQATT, SNEGSKA (reference sequence). The CDR3 totals 12 residues, both ends included.

This clonotype showed up many times. The V call is TRBV6-1, the J call TRBJ2-7; D might be TRBD1 (6 bases). The V gene lost 4 bases and the J gene lost 6 bases, with 16 bases spanning the gap. Looked up from germline, CDR1 is MNHNS and CDR2 is SASEGT. This CDR3 is built from 14 residues. The CDR3 region has the DNA TGTGCCAGCAGTGCCACAGGGCGTGTAACCGAGCAGTACTTC. It specifies CASSATGRVTEQYF.

This clonotype was observed many times. The chain combines TRBV5-4 with TRBJ1-1; TRBD1 might be the D (5 bases). Germline V gene sequence: CDR1 SGHNT, CDR2 YYREEE (reference sequence). Trimming removed 0 bases at V and 2 bases at J, with 14 bases between. This CDR3 region has 16 residues. The CDR3 DNA reads as TGTGCCAGCAGCTTGGGGGGGAGACAGACCAACACTGAAGCTTTCTTT. Its protein is CASSLGGRQTNTEAFF.

This clonotype was detected many times. This rearrangement joins TRBV3-1 to TRBJ2-3; maybe TRBD2 (5 bases). In germline, CDR1 is LGHDT, CDR2 YNNKEL (reference sequence). The CDR3 loop spans 14 amino acids. Trimming cost V 1 base and J 5 bases, with 10 bases left between them. CDR3 loop: CASSQVGRGDTQYF. The DNA for the CDR3 is TGTGCCAGCAGCCAAGTAGGGAGAGGAGATACGCAGTATTTT.

Concerning this clonotype itself: Possible read error: a much larger clone is one base away. The CDR3 does not close with the conserved phenylalanine or tryptophan, likely indicating a read error. J is TRBJ1-2 and V is TRBV27; perhaps TRBD1 as D (6 bases). The CDR3 runs to 14 residues. CDR1 is MNHEY, CDR2 SMNVEV, per germline (reference sequence). Trimming shortened V by 5 bases and J by 0 bases, and 10 bases separated the two germline ends. This CDR3 reads CASSPGGANYGYTI. CDR3 nucleotides: TGTGCCAGCAGTCCCGGGGGCGCTAACTATGGCTACACCATC.

The chain carries TRBV7-2 and TRBJ2-6; possible D gene TRBD2, 6 bases. The CDR3 runs to 15 residues. CDR1 is SGHTA and CDR2 is FQGNSA in the germline V gene. V dropped 7 bases and J dropped 1 base, with 11 bases sitting between them. DNA of the CDR3: TGTGCCAGCACCCTCGGGGGTTCTGGGGCCAACGTCCTGACTTTC. Translating it yields CASTLGGSGANVLTF.

This clonotype appeared many times. The chain combines TRBV7-4 with TRBJ2-5, with 10 bases fitting TRBD2. V lost 5 bases and J lost 5; bases outside the gene matches: 11. CDR1 SGHVT and CDR2 SQSDAQ come from the germline V gene. The CDR3 has 16 amino acids. The CDR3: CASSPRSGGAPETQYF. For the CDR3, the DNA is TGTGCCAGCAGCCCGCGGAGCGGGGGGGCCCCCGAGACCCAGTACTTC. Full variable domain (rest looked up from reference TRBV7-4 and TRBJ2-5): GAGVSQSPRYKVAKRGRDVALRCDSISGHVTLYWYRQTLGQGSEVLTYSQSDAQRDKSGRPSGRFSAERPERSVSTLKIQRTEQGDSAVYLCASSPRSGGAPETQYFGPGTRLLVL.